This is a list of T cell receptor beta chains from one sample in a study of cytomegalovirus exposure and HLA in healthy donors. Libraries were prepared by immunoSEQ multiplex PCR; TCRdb keeps only in-frame clonotypes and omits some of them. This table holds about 130,000 clones, 85% to 90% found once. Material for sequencing was PBMCs. The source is a woman between 18 and 30 years old in good health and CMV-seronegative. The CDR3 runs from the conserved cysteine through the conserved F or W. Fields, in order: D gene, J gene, clone size, V gene, CDR3 DNA, CDR3 protein. D genes are given only for firm matches. Clone size is not always given. Where it is, it says once, few, many or a class for expanded clones.

>-|TRBJ2-1|-|TRBV9
TGTGCCAGCAGCGTAGCGGGGAGCCCCTACAATGAGCAGTTCTTC
CASSVAGSPYNEQFF
>-|TRBJ1-2|-|TRBV5-1
TGCGCCAGCAGCTTGGATGGGAGGTACGGCTACACCTTC
CASSLDGRYGYTF
>TRBD1|TRBJ1-1|-|TRBV28
TGTGCCAGCAGTTCAACAGGGGTAACTGAAGCTTTCTTT
CASSSTGVTEAFF
>TRBD1|TRBJ2-2|-|TRBV6-6
TGTGCCGGATCCACAGGGGGGAACACCGGGGAGCTGTTTTTT
CAGSTGGNTGELFF
>-|TRBJ2-1|-|TRBV2
TGTGCCACCCAACTAGGGCCATCCTACAATGAGCAGTTCTTC
CATQLGPSYNEQFF
>TRBD1|TRBJ1-2|-|TRBV6-5
TGTGCCAGCAGTCTAGACAGGGTGGACTATGGCTACACCTTC
CASSLDRVDYGYTF
>TRBD2|TRBJ2-1|once|TRBV2
TGTGCCAGCAGTGAGAGCGGGGGGGTCCGCCGGGAGCAGTTCTTC
CASSESGGVRREQFF
>TRBD1|TRBJ2-1|-|TRBV6-4
TGTGCCAGCCTTACAGGGGGGTACAATGAGCAGTTCTTC
CASLTGGYNEQFF
>TRBD2|TRBJ2-7|-|TRBV18
TGTGCCAGCTCACCCTATGAACTAGCGGGAGTTGGGTCCTACGAGCAGTACTTC
CASSPYELAGVGSYEQYF
>-|TRBJ1-2|few|TRBV6-1
TGTGCCAGCAGGGTAACAGGGAGTCATGGCTACACCTTC
CASRVTGSHGYTF
>-|TRBJ1-2|-|TRBV5-1
TGCGCCAGCAGCTTGGAAGGGGAAAAGACCTTC
CASSLEGEKTF
>-|TRBJ2-3|-|TRBV27
TGTGCCAGCAGTTTTCGCGAGAGGAGCACAGATACGCAGTATTTT
CASSFRERSTDTQYF
>-|TRBJ2-1|-|TRBV7-9
TGTGCCAGCAGCTTAGGGGCCACCGATGAGCAGTTCTTC
CASSLGATDEQFF
>-|TRBJ1-1|-|TRBV2
TGTGCCAGCAGTGGATCCGGGACAATGGCTTTCTTT
CASSGSGTMAFF
>-|TRBJ1-1|few|TRBV27
TGTGCCAGCAGTTTGTGGGAGGGCACTGAAGCTTTCTTT
CASSLWEGTEAFF